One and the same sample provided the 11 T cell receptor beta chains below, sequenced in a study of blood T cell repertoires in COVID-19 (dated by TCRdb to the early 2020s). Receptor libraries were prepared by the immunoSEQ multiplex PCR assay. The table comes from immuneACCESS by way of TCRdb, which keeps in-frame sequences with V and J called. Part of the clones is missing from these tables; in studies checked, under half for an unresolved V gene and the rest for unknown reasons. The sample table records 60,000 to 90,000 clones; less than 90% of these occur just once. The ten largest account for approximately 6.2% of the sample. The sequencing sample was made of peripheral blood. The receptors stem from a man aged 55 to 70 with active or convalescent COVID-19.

The DNA of the CDR3 is TGTGCCAGCAGCCCGCAGGGAGGGCTAAGCACAGATACGCAGTATTTT. The encoded protein is CASSPQGGLSTDTQYF. V gene TRBV7-6 combines with J gene TRBJ2-3; TRBD2 agrees at 7 bases. CDR1 and CDR2 from the germline V gene are SGHVS and FNYEAQ. Trimming took 5 bases from V and 0 from J; bases not matched to a gene: 8. The CDR3 spans 16 residues. The full variable domain, with the rest looked up from reference TRBV7-6 and TRBJ2-3, is GAGVSQSPRYKVTKRGQDVALRCDPISGHVSLYWYRQALGQGPEFLTYFNYEAQQDKSGLPNDRFSAERPEGSISTLTIQRTEQRDSAMYRCASSPQGGLSTDTQYFGPGTRLTVL.

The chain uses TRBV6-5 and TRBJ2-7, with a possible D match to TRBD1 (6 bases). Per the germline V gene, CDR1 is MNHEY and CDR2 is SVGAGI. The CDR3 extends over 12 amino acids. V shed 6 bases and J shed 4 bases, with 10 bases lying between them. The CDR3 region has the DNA TGTGCCAGCAGGATGGACAGATACGAGCAGTACTTC. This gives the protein CASRMDRYEQYF.

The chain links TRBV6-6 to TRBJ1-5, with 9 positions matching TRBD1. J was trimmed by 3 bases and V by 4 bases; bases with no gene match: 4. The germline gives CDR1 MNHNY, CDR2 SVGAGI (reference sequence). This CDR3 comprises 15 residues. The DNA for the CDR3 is TGTGCCAGCAGTTCCCGGGACAGGGTCAATCAGCCCCAGCATTTT. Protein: CASSSRDRVNQPQHF.

CDR3 sequence (DNA): TGCGCCAGCAGCTTGAGGGCTAGCGGGGCGAACACCGGGGAGCTGTTTTTT. It is translated as CASSLRASGANTGELFF. V usage is TRBV5-1 and J usage is TRBJ2-2; 9 nucleotides agree with TRBD2. The V and J ends lost 1 base and 0 bases, in that order; junction bases with no gene match: 4. Germline V gives CDR1 SGHRS, CDR2 YFSETQ. This CDR3 region has 17 residues.

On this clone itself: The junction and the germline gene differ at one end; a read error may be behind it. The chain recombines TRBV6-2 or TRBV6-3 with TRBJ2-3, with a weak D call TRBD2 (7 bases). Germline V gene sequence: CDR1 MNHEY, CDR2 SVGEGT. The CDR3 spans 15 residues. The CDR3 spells CASSSLRGGTDTQYF. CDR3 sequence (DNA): TGTGCCAGCAGTTCGCTAAGGGGGGGCACCGATACGCAGTATTTT.

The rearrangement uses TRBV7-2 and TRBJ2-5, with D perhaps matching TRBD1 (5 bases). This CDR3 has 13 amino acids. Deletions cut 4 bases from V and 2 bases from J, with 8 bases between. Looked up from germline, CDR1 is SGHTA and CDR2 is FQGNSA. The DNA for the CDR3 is TGTGCCAGCAGCTCCTCAGGGCAAGAGACCCAGTACTTC. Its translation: CASSSSGQETQYF.

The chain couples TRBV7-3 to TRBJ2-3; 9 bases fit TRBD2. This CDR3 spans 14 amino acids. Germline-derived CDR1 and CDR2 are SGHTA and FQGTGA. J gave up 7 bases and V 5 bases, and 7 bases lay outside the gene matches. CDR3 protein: CASSEGTSRNTQYF. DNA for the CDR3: TGTGCCAGCAGCGAGGGGACTAGCAGGAATACGCAGTATTTT. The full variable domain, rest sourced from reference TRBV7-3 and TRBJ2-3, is GAGVSQTPSNKVTEKGKYVELRCDPISGHTALYWYRQSLGQGPEFLIYFQGTGAADDSGLPNDRFFAVRPEGSVSTLKIQRTERGDSAVYLCASSEGTSRNTQYFGPGTRLTVL.

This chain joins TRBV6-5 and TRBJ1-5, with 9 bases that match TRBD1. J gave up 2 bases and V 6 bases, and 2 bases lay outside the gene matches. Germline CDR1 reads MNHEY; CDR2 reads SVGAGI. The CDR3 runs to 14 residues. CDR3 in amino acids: CASRRTGGNQPQHF. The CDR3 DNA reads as TGTGCCAGCAGGCGGACAGGGGGCAATCAGCCCCAGCATTTT.

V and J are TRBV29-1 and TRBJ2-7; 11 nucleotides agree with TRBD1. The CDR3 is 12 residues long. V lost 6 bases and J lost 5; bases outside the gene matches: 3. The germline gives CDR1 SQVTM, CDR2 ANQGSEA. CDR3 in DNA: TGCAGCGTCAAGGGACAGGGGGACGAGCAGTACTTC. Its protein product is CSVKGQGDEQYF.

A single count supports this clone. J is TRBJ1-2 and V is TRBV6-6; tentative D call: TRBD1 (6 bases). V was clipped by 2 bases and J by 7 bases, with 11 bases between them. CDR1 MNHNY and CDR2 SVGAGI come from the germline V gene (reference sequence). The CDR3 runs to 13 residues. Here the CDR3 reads CASSYRDTGGYTF. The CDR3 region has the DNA TGTGCCAGCAGTTACCGGGACACAGGTGGCTACACCTTC.

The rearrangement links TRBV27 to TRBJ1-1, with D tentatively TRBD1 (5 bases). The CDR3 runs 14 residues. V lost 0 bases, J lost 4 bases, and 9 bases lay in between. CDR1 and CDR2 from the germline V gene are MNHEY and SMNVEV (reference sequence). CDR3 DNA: TGTGCCAGCAGTTTATCTTACGACAGCACTGAAGCTTTCTTT. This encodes CASSLSYDSTEAFF.